A single sample gave rise to the 5 T cell receptor beta chains below, sequenced in a study of blood T cell repertoires in COVID-19. The method was immunoSEQ multiplex PCR; TCRdb's version includes in-frame clones alone and lacks a portion of them. This sample has about 220,000 clones, with approximately 83% found just once. The sample taken for sequencing was PBMCs or T cells enriched from blood (not recorded which). The receptors here all came from a woman aged 55-69 years who had recovered from COVID-19.

The chain combines TRBV3-1 (or the pseudogene TRBV3-2) with TRBJ1-1; the D is unclear. In germline, CDR1 is LGHDT, CDR2 YNNKEL (reference sequence). The CDR3 has 12 residues. Trimming shortened V by 6 bases and J by 0 bases, and 5 bases separated the two germline ends. CDR3 sequence: CASSQMNTEAFF. The CDR3 nucleotides are TGTGCCAGCAGTCAGATGAACACTGAAGCTTTCTTT.

V and J are TRBV6-5 and TRBJ2-7; 9 bases are a match to TRBD2. Germline V gene lookup returns CDR1 MNHEY and CDR2 SVGAGI. The CDR3 runs to 16 residues. V was pared by 1 base and J by 1 base, with 5 bases of the junction left unmatched. This chain's CDR3 is CASSYYSGGSSYEQYF. CDR3 bases: TGTGCCAGCAGTTACTATAGCGGGGGCTCGTCCTACGAGCAGTACTTC.

This clone was seen only a few times. The rearrangement joins TRBV19 to TRBJ2-1, with a tentative D call TRBD2 (6 bases). The CDR3 extends over 15 amino acids. Trimming took off 7 bases at V and 0 bases at J, with 13 bases between the two ends. CDR1 is LNHDA and CDR2 is SQIVND in the germline V gene (reference sequence). The DNA for the CDR3 is TGTGCCAGTAACCCGGGGCGGGACTCCTACAATGAGCAGTTCTTC. This gives the protein CASNPGRDSYNEQFF.

The chain is built from TRBV11-2 and TRBJ2-7; D is perhaps TRBD2 (6 bases). Trimming removed 4 bases at V and 6 bases at J, with 19 bases between. CDR1 and CDR2 (germline): SGHAT, FQNNGV. The CDR3 sequence is 15 residues long. CDR3 in amino acids: CASSSTSGRRGEQYF. The CDR3 DNA sequence: TGTGCCAGCAGCTCCACGAGCGGGCGTAGGGGCGAGCAGTACTTC. Full variable domain (outside the CDR3, taken from reference TRBV11-2 and TRBJ2-7): EAGVAQSPRYKIIEKRQSVAFWCNPISGHATLYWYQQILGQGPKLLIQFQNNGVVDDSQLPKDRFSAERLKGVDSTLKIQPAKLEDSAVYLCASSSTSGRRGEQYFGPGTRLTVT.

V gene TRBV19 combines with J gene TRBJ1-3, with D possibly matching TRBD1 (6 bases). Trimming stripped 6 bases from V and 2 bases from J, with 8 bases between. CDR3 length: 13 residues. CDR1 is LNHDA, CDR2 SQIVND, per germline (reference sequence). The CDR3 reads CASRAGAGNTIYF. CDR3 coding DNA: TGTGCCAGTAGAGCAGGGGCTGGAAACACCATATATTTT.